The next 21 T cell receptor beta chains were all read from a single sample in a study of CD8+ T cells in alopecia areata. The treatment was: oral pan-JAK inhibitor, 5-10 mg twice daily. RNA was isolated and reverse transcribed to cDNA, the sequencing template. Repertoires were generated with immunoSEQ multiplex PCR, while TCRdb's copy carries only in-frame clones and drops some. Here the sample spans 140,000 to 150,000 clones, 45% to 65% being singletons. The sequencing used CD8+ T cells sorted from blood, collected at week 4, from a patient treated with tofacitinib. These receptor sequences come from a human donor with alopecia areata.

The chain recombines TRBV30 with TRBJ1-1, with D possibly matching TRBD1 (5 bases). The CDR3 is 14 residues long. The germline V and J ends were trimmed by 2 bases and 0 bases, with 10 bases remaining between them. Looked up from germline, CDR1 is GTSNPN and CDR2 is SVGIG (reference sequence). The CDR3 sequence is CAWSPGPLNTEAFF. The CDR3 nucleotides are TGTGCCTGGAGTCCAGGGCCATTGAACACTGAAGCTTTCTTT.

This clone was counted between two and nine times. The chain joins TRBV29-1 to TRBJ2-1; D remains unclear. V was pared by 7 bases and J by 0 bases, with 13 bases between. The CDR3 sequence is 14 residues long. Germline loops: CDR1 SQVTM, CDR2 ANQGSEA. The DNA of the CDR3 is TGCAGCGCTCAAAATCCTGGCTCCTACAATGAGCAGTTCTTC. It codes for CSAQNPGSYNEQFF.

J is TRBJ2-7 and V is TRBV6-5; maybe TRBD2 (6 bases). The V gene lost 0 bases and the J gene lost 0 bases, with 12 bases spanning the gap. Germline lookup yields CDR1 MNHEY and CDR2 SVGAGI. The CDR3 runs to 16 residues. The CDR3 DNA reads TGTGCCAGCAGTTACTCCCCGGACGGGAGCTCCTACGAGCAGTACTTC. Translated: CASSYSPDGSSYEQYF.

This clone was seen a handful of times. The CDR3 DNA reads as TGTGCCAGCAGTGACTCAGCGGGGGACCCAGATACGCAGTATTTT. Translation: CASSDSAGDPDTQYF. The chain has TRBV6-4 and TRBJ2-3; 8 positions match TRBD2. The CDR3 sequence is 15 residues long. The J segment lost 4 bases and the V segment lost 0 bases, leaving 3 bases of the junction unmatched. Looked up from germline, CDR1 is MRHNA and CDR2 is SNTAGT.

The gene calls are TRBV29-1 and TRBJ2-5; the D gene is possibly TRBD1 (5 bases). V was shortened by 0 bases and J by 1 base, with 9 bases between the two germline ends. In germline, CDR1 is SQVTM, CDR2 ANQGSEA. The CDR3 is made up of 14 amino acids. CDR3 DNA sequence: TGCAGCGTTGAAGAACAGGAGCTCCAAGAGACCCAGTACTTC. This encodes CSVEEQELQETQYF. Variable domain in full (rest from reference TRBV29-1 and TRBJ2-5): SAVISQKPSRDICQRGTSLTIQCQVDSQVTMMFWYRQQPGQSLTLIATANQGSEATYESGFVIDKFPISRPNLTFSTLTVSNMSPEDSSIYLCSVEEQELQETQYFGPGTRLLVL.

The sample holds a few counts of this clone. The chain couples TRBV7-9 to TRBJ2-1; 7 positions match TRBD1. The J segment lost 5 bases and the V segment lost 5 bases, leaving 9 bases of the junction unmatched. This CDR3 comprises 15 residues. Germline-derived CDR1 and CDR2 are SEHNR and FQNEAQ (reference sequence). The CDR3, as DNA: TGTGCCAGCAGCGCATCGACAGGGAAAAACAATGAGCAGTTCTTC. It codes for CASSASTGKNNEQFF.

The chain is built from TRBV25-1 and TRBJ2-1; perhaps TRBD1 as D (5 bases). The V end lost 5 bases, the J end lost 3 bases, and 11 bases lay between the germline ends. The germline V gene has CDR1 MGHDK and CDR2 SYGVNS. The CDR3 totals 14 residues. CDR3 bases: TGTGCCAGCAGTCCCAGGGCCCTCTACAATGAGCAGTTCTTC. Encoded protein: CASSPRALYNEQFF.

The chain is built from TRBV5-1 and TRBJ1-2; 7 nucleotides agree with TRBD1. The CDR3 runs 15 residues. CDR1 is SGHRS and CDR2 is YFSETQ in the germline V gene. V was clipped by 4 bases and J by 1 base; unmatched bases: 7. The CDR3 protein is CASSRDSDLNYGYTF. Here the CDR3 DNA reads TGCGCCAGCAGCCGGGACAGCGATCTTAACTATGGCTACACCTTC.

This clone was counted a few times. V is TRBV25-1 and J is TRBJ2-3; tentative D call: TRBD1 (5 bases). The V and J ends lost 7 bases and 0 bases respectively, with 20 bases between them. The CDR3 covers 17 residues. Per the germline V gene, CDR1 is MGHDK and CDR2 is SYGVNS. CDR3 DNA sequence: TGTGCCAGCACGACCTCAGAGGCAGGGATAAGCACAGATACGCAGTATTTT. It codes for CASTTSEAGISTDTQYF.

This chain joins TRBV7-9 and TRBJ1-4; TRBD1 matches at 9 bases. The CDR3 has 15 amino acids. Germline CDR1 reads SEHNR; CDR2 reads FQNEAQ (reference sequence). The J segment lost 7 bases and the V segment lost 1 base, leaving 4 bases of the junction unmatched. Here the CDR3 DNA reads TGTGCCAGCAGCTTAGAGCCGGGACAGGGTGAAAAACTGTTTTTT. It specifies CASSLEPGQGEKLFF.

This clone occurred once. V is TRBV27 and J is TRBJ2-7; possibly TRBD1 for D (5 bases). Germline V gene lookup returns CDR1 MNHEY and CDR2 SMNVEV (reference sequence). The V gene lost 6 bases and the J gene lost 1 base, with 16 bases spanning the gap. The CDR3 totals 15 residues. CDR3 in amino acids: CASSTTTEFSYEQYF. The CDR3 DNA reads TGTGCCAGCAGCACCACGACAGAGTTTTCCTACGAGCAGTACTTC.

The rearrangement joins TRBV5-1 to TRBJ2-1; TRBD1 matches at 10 bases. Germline V lookup: CDR1 SGHRS, CDR2 YFSETQ. The CDR3 is made up of 16 amino acids. After removal of 4 bases from V and 2 bases from J, the junction contained 6 bases not matched to a gene. Here the CDR3 reads CASSPGDRGTYNEQFF. CDR3 coding DNA: TGCGCCAGCAGCCCGGGGGACAGGGGCACCTACAATGAGCAGTTCTTC. The whole variable domain, remainder taken from reference TRBV5-1 and TRBJ2-1, is KAGVTQTPRYLIKTRGQQVTLSCSPISGHRSVSWYQQTPGQGLQFLFEYFSETQRNKGNFPGRFSGRQFSNSRSEMNVSTLELGDSALYLCASSPGDRGTYNEQFFGPGTRLTVL.

V is TRBV11-2 and J is TRBJ2-3; TRBD2 agrees at 11 bases. Germline trimming cut 4 bases from V and 5 bases from J; bases unmatched to any gene: 5. Germline CDR1 is SGHAT and CDR2 is FQNNGV. CDR3 length: 15 residues. The CDR3 DNA follows: TGTGCCAGCAGCTCCCGACTAGCGGGGATAGATACGCAGTATTTT. Residues: CASSSRLAGIDTQYF.

This sequence joins TRBV6-5 and TRBJ1-1; 8 nucleotides line up with TRBD1. The CDR3 consists of 15 residues. The germline CDR1 and CDR2 sequences are MNHEY and SVGAGI. Trimming at V came to 1 base and at J to 10 bases, leaving 11 bases not matched to a gene. The CDR3 coding sequence is TGTGCCAGCAGTTACTTGGAGACAGGGGAAGGGGGAGCTTTCTTT. Protein sequence: CASSYLETGEGGAFF.

V usage is TRBV30 and J usage is TRBJ1-5, with 7 bases fitting TRBD1. The CDR3 consists of 14 residues. CDR1 and CDR2 from the germline V gene are GTSNPN and SVGIG (reference sequence). V trimming: 4 bases; J trimming: 3 bases; junction bases outside the gene matches: 6. The CDR3 nucleotides read TGTGCCTGGACTATGACAGGGCACAATCAGCCCCAGCATTTT. It translates to CAWTMTGHNQPQHF. The variable domain in full, completed from reference TRBV30 and TRBJ1-5, reads SQTIHQWPATLVQPVGSPLSLECTVEGTSNPNLYWYRQAAGRGLQLLFYSVGIGQISSEVPQNLSASRPQDRQFILSSKKLLLSDSGFYLCAWTMTGHNQPQHFGDGTRLSIL.

The chain joins TRBV29-1 to TRBJ1-2, with 7 bases fitting TRBD1. J gave up 8 bases and V 4 bases, and 7 bases lay outside the gene matches. This CDR3 contains 12 residues. Germline assignment: CDR1 SQVTM and CDR2 ANQGSEA. CDR3 loop: CSVAEGAKGYTF. In DNA form, the CDR3 reads TGCAGCGTTGCTGAGGGGGCGAAAGGCTACACCTTC.

The V gene is TRBV6-5, the J gene TRBJ2-7; D ambiguous. V lost 0 bases and J 4 bases, leaving 7 bases between the germline ends. CDR1 and CDR2 (germline): MNHEY, SVGAGI. CDR3 size: 13 residues. This CDR3 is CASSYSEQYEQYF. The CDR3 nucleotides are TGTGCCAGCAGTTACTCGGAGCAATACGAGCAGTACTTC.

This clone was detected only a few times. The rearrangement uses TRBV25-1 and TRBJ2-7; D is possibly TRBD1 or TRBD2 (5 bases each). The CDR3 is 12 amino acids. The germline CDR1 and CDR2 sequences are MGHDK and SYGVNS. The germline V and J ends were trimmed by 8 bases and 2 bases, with 10 bases remaining between them. CDR3 coding DNA: TGTGCCAGCGGGGACGGCCCCTACGAGCAGTACTTC. Translating it yields CASGDGPYEQYF.

J is TRBJ1-1 and V is TRBV6-5, with D tentatively TRBD1 (5 bases). V was cut by 2 bases and J by 1 base, with 11 bases left in between. Per the germline V gene, CDR1 is MNHEY and CDR2 is SVGAGI. This CDR3 is built from 15 residues. DNA of the CDR3: TGTGCCAGCAGTTACGGCCCTCAGGGGAACACTGAAGCTTTCTTT. It codes for CASSYGPQGNTEAFF.

The chain combines TRBV7-9 with TRBJ2-1; D uncertain. CDR1 and CDR2 from the germline V gene are SEHNR and FQNEAQ (reference sequence). CDR3 length: 12 residues. Trimming removed 1 base at V and 10 bases at J, with 8 bases between. CDR3 protein: CASSLVKVEQFF. CDR3 DNA sequence: TGTGCCAGCAGCTTAGTCAAGGTGGAGCAGTTCTTC.

Comment on this clone: The sample carries other DNA sequences with the same CDR3. J is TRBJ1-2 and V is TRBV29-1; D might be TRBD1 (5 bases). Germline V CDR1 and CDR2: SQVTM, ANQGSEA. CDR3 size: 13 residues. With 0 bases removed from V and 5 bases from J, the gap between germline ends came to 10 bases. CDR3 sequence (DNA): TGCAGCGTTGAAGACAGGGAATTATATGGCTACACCTTC. Amino acid sequence: CSVEDRELYGYTF.